This TCR beta chain is from a study of OX40 agonist ivuxolimab in advanced cancers. Study-wide background: Dosing consisted of intravenous ivuxolimab at 0.01 to 10 mg/kg every 2 weeks.

CDR1 and CDR2 (germline): SGHVS, FQNEAQ. Trimming removed 2 bases at V and 6 bases at J, with 5 bases between. The CDR3 sequence is 12 residues long. About this clone: Its specificity is not known.

Profiled with immunoSEQ multiplex PCR; TCRdb holds only in-frame clones, not every one. The sample has fewer than 20,000 clones, about 73% seen once. Overall study results and limits: Clones of CD4+ and CD8+ blood T cells grew by week 6 at doses of 0.1 to 3.0 mg/kg. The study found among the lowest clonal expansion in partial responders at 0.1-3.0 mg/kg. Some nonresponders likewise displayed low normalized T-cell clonal expansion.

The sample in question was CD4+ or CD8+ T cells sorted from blood, obtained in a trial of the OX40 agonist ivuxolimab. The chain uses TRBV7-8 and TRBJ1-5; no definite D call. The TCR sequence derives from an adult with an advanced solid tumor such as melanoma, head and neck, liver or kidney cancer. CDR3 coding DNA: TGTGCCAGCAGCTTAAATATTCAGCCCCAGCATTTT. This encodes CASSLNIQPQHF.